A single sample gave rise to the 18 T cell receptor beta chains below, sequenced in a study of cytomegalovirus exposure and HLA in healthy donors. The PCR contained 60 Vbeta and 13 Jbeta primers. Clones were read by immunoSEQ multiplex PCR, and TCRdb kept only the in-frame ones, dropping some. The sample comprises fewer than 90,000 clones, 70% to 80% of which are singletons, and 3.5% to 4.5% rests with the top ten. The sample consisted of PBMCs. The receptors shown here come from a man aged 25-45 years in good health and CMV-seronegative.

This clone was recorded once. V gene TRBV5-5 combines with J gene TRBJ1-1; the match to TRBD1 covers 7 bases. The germline V gene has CDR1 SGHKS and CDR2 YYEKEE (reference sequence). The V gene end was trimmed by 3 bases and the J gene end by 1 base; junction bases not matched to a gene: 3. The CDR3 consists of 14 residues. The CDR3 region has the DNA TGTGCCAGCAGCTCCGGACAGGCGAACACTGAAGCTTTCTTT. It translates to CASSSGQANTEAFF.

The rearrangement joins TRBV4-3 to TRBJ2-3; TRBD2 agrees at 8 bases. The V segment lost 4 bases and the J segment 1 base; nucleotides outside the gene matches: 4. Germline values: CDR1 LGHNA, CDR2 YSLEER. The length of the CDR3 is 15 residues. CDR3: CASSRRAGGTDTQYF. CDR3 coding DNA: TGCGCCAGCAGCCGACGAGCGGGAGGCACAGATACGCAGTATTTT.

This clone has a handful of counts. J is TRBJ1-1 and V is TRBV27; 9 nucleotides align to TRBD1. The germline gives CDR1 MNHEY, CDR2 SMNVEV (reference sequence). The CDR3 extends over 15 amino acids. V shed 7 bases and J 4 bases; nucleotides not matched to a gene: 10. The CDR3 DNA is TGTGCCAGCATTCAGAGACAGGGGGGGGGCACTGAAGCTTTCTTT. This encodes CASIQRQGGGTEAFF.

The gene calls are TRBV5-6 and TRBJ1-6; 7 positions agree with TRBD1. V was pared by 3 bases and J by 5 bases, with 2 bases of the junction left unmatched. Germline V gene lookup returns CDR1 SGHDT and CDR2 YYEEEE. The CDR3 length is 14 residues. CDR3 coding DNA: TGTGCCAGCAGCTCGGGACAGAATAATTCACCCCTCCACTTT. It yields the protein CASSSGQNNSPLHF.

There are a few counts of this clone. This rearrangement joins TRBV2 to TRBJ2-3; TRBD2 might be the D (5 bases). The CDR3 has 15 amino acids. Deletions cut 1 base from V and 0 bases from J, with 8 bases between. In germline, CDR1 is SNHLY, CDR2 FYNNEI. The CDR3 DNA is TGTGCCAGCAGTGAAGGTGGGAGTAGCACAGATACGCAGTATTTT. Encoded protein: CASSEGGSSTDTQYF.

This chain links TRBV21-1 with TRBJ2-7; TRBD1, the table's D call, lacks a check against the DNA. TRBV21-1 is noted as a pseudogene. This CDR3 region has 14 residues. The CDR3 spells CASSKETAPYEQYF. As DNA, the CDR3 is TGTGCCAGCAGCAAGGAGACAGCCCCCTACGAGCAGTACTTC.

The chain joins TRBV5-1 to TRBJ2-5, with TRBD2 identical over 13 bases. J was trimmed by 0 bases and V by 2 bases; bases with no gene match: 13. The CDR3 spans 20 residues. In germline, CDR1 is SGHRS, CDR2 YFSETQ. The CDR3 protein is CASSFTFLGLAGLYQETQYF. The DNA for the CDR3 is TGCGCCAGCAGCTTCACCTTCCTGGGACTAGCGGGGCTGTACCAAGAGACCCAGTACTTC.

This clone has a handful of counts. V gene TRBV9 combines with J gene TRBJ2-1; D uncertain. Trimming removed 4 bases at V and 6 bases at J, with 17 bases between. CDR3 size: 15 residues. Germline CDR1 is SGDLS and CDR2 is YYNGEE. For the CDR3, the DNA is TGTGCCAGCAGCCCCATGGGCAGCAGTTCCAATGAGCAGTTCTTC. Amino acids: CASSPMGSSSNEQFF.

This clone was recorded a few times. The V and J genes are TRBV2 and TRBJ1-5, with a weak D call TRBD1 (5 bases). Germline V gene data show CDR1 as SNHLY and CDR2 as FYNNEI. V was cut by 1 base and J by 3 bases, with 10 bases left in between. The CDR3 length is 15 residues. The CDR3 loop reads CASSEGQQVNQPQHF. The CDR3 bases are TGTGCCAGCAGTGAAGGTCAACAGGTCAATCAGCCCCAGCATTTT.

The V and J genes are TRBV30 and TRBJ2-7; possibly TRBD1 for D (6 bases). V was trimmed by 3 bases and J by 1 base, leaving 10 bases between them. The CDR3 totals 13 residues. Per germline, CDR1 GTSNPN and CDR2 SVGIG (reference sequence). CDR3 bases: TGTGCCTGGAGCAGAGGACAGTCCTACGAGCAGTACTTC. Protein product: CAWSRGQSYEQYF.

CDR3 nucleotide sequence: TGTGCCAGCAGTGCCCAGGGAGGTAGCAATCAGCCCCAGCATTTT. This gives the protein CASSAQGGSNQPQHF. The chain uses TRBV6-1 and TRBJ1-5, with D possibly being TRBD1 (5 bases). V shed 4 bases and J shed 0 bases, with 10 bases lying between them. The CDR3 is made up of 15 amino acids. The germline V gene has CDR1 MNHNS and CDR2 SASEGT.

The CDR3 coding sequence is TGTGCCAGCAGCCAGAGCGCCTTCCAGGGGCAGTACTTC. It is translated as CASSQSAFQGQYF. The chain has TRBV11-3 and TRBJ2-7; tentatively, D is TRBD1 (5 bases). This CDR3 contains 13 residues. V lost 5 bases, J lost 9 bases, and 17 bases lay in between. Per the germline V gene, CDR1 is SGHNT and CDR2 is YENEEA.

The CDR3 DNA is TGTGCCAGCAGGTCGGGACAGGGTTCCTACGAGCAGTACTTC. Translated, it gives CASRSGQGSYEQYF. V is TRBV28 and J is TRBJ2-7; 9 bases are shared with TRBD1. With 6 bases clipped from V and 1 base from J, the junction kept 4 bases outside the gene matches. CDR3 length equals 14 residues. CDR1 MDHEN and CDR2 SYDVKM come from the germline V gene.

CDR3 in amino acids: CASSSERNTQYF. DNA for the CDR3: TGTGCCAGCAGCTCCGAGCGAAATACGCAGTATTTT. V is TRBV11-2 and J is TRBJ2-3, with no clear D. V was pared by 4 bases and J by 7 bases, with 9 bases between. Looked up from germline, CDR1 is SGHAT and CDR2 is FQNNGV. The CDR3 sequence is 12 residues long.

The gene calls are TRBV11-2 and TRBJ2-1, with 7 bases lining up with TRBD1. From germline, CDR1 is SGHAT and CDR2 FQNNGV. There are 14 residues in the CDR3. The V segment lost 5 bases and the J segment 5 bases; nucleotides outside the gene matches: 6. CDR3 bases: TGTGCCAGCAGCCCACAAGGGACAGACAATGAGCAGTTCTTC. It translates to CASSPQGTDNEQFF. The whole variable domain, remainder taken from reference TRBV11-2 and TRBJ2-1, is EAGVAQSPRYKIIEKRQSVAFWCNPISGHATLYWYQQILGQGPKLLIQFQNNGVVDDSQLPKDRFSAERLKGVDSTLKIQPAKLEDSAVYLCASSPQGTDNEQFFGPGTRLTVL.

This clone occurred a few times. V gene TRBV6-1 combines with J gene TRBJ1-2; 10 nucleotides align to TRBD1. The CDR3 loop spans 15 amino acids. V trimming: 6 bases; J trimming: 4 bases; junction bases outside the gene matches: 8. Germline V gene sequence: CDR1 MNHNS, CDR2 SASEGT. CDR3 amino acids: CASRDGTGEPYGYTF. Here the CDR3 DNA reads TGTGCCAGCAGGGACGGGACAGGGGAACCCTATGGCTACACCTTC.

The V gene is TRBV7-6, the J gene TRBJ1-1; D may be TRBD1 (5 bases). The CDR3 contains 16 residues. Trimming cost V 2 bases and J 1 base, with 14 bases left between them. Germline V lookup: CDR1 SGHVS, CDR2 FNYEAQ. The CDR3 here is CASSLPGHGENTEAFF. CDR3 in DNA: TGTGCCAGCAGCTTACCAGGACACGGCGAGAACACTGAAGCTTTCTTT.

The J gene is TRBJ1-2, the V gene TRBV18; weak D call: TRBD1 (6 bases). Germline-derived CDR1 and CDR2 are KGHSH and LQKENI. Trimming pared 5 bases from V and 0 bases from J, leaving 13 bases between. CDR3 size: 15 residues. This CDR3 is CASSTATGSNYGYTF. CDR3 in DNA: TGTGCCAGCTCAACGGCGACAGGCTCTAACTATGGCTACACCTTC.